Given below is one TCR beta chain in context. What it binds is unknown. A junction end diverges from the germline sequence, so it may reflect a read error. The record originates from a study of OX40 agonist ivuxolimab in advanced cancers. In the study overall: From roughly 20 to 85 years was the age range, with a mean of around 57 years, and roughly 80% were male. Anti-PD-1, anti-PD-L1 or anti-CTLA-4 therapy given earlier was allowed, and roughly 38% had some.

Germline loops: CDR1 DFQATT, CDR2 SNEGSKA (reference sequence). This CDR3 is built from 11 residues. Overall study results and limits: Expanded peripheral T cells had an undetermined antigen specificity.

Sequencing was performed with immunoSEQ multiplex PCR; in TCRdb, only in-frame clones are kept and a portion is missing. The table shows 35,000 to 45,000 clones, with around 87% occurring only once. This TCR derives from an adult with an advanced solid tumor such as melanoma, head and neck, liver or kidney cancer. This rearrangement joins TRBV20-1 to TRBJ1-1; D not resolved. The specimen was CD4+ or CD8+ T cells sorted from blood, collected in a trial of the OX40 agonist ivuxolimab. The CDR3: CSARYYTEAFF. The CDR3 bases are TGCAGTGCTAGATATTACACTGAGGCTTTCTTT.